Below, 25 T cell receptor beta chains from the same sample are listed, as sequenced in a study of blood T cell repertoires in COVID-19. Sequencing was performed with immunoSEQ multiplex PCR; in TCRdb, only in-frame clones are kept and a portion is missing. The sample has approximately 74,000 clones, around 90% seen once. The sequencing input was peripheral blood. Receptors originate from a woman in her fifties or sixties with active COVID-19.

The V and J genes are TRBV7-2 and TRBJ2-5, with D possibly being TRBD1 (5 bases). The CDR3 length is 15 residues. The ends were cut back, 0 bases at V and 7 bases at J, with 15 bases in the middle. The germline V gene has CDR1 SGHTA and CDR2 FQGNSA. In DNA, the CDR3 is TGTGCCAGCAGCTTAGCGGGGCCAGAACTTGGGACCCAGTACTTC. Its protein product is CASSLAGPELGTQYF.

The V and J genes are TRBV24-1 and TRBJ1-2; no reliable D call. This CDR3 contains 14 residues. Germline CDR1 reads KGHDR; CDR2 reads SFDVKD. Trimming removed 7 bases from V and 7 bases from J, with 18 bases in between. CDR3 residues: CATRGASGTGGYTF. The CDR3 bases are TGTGCCACCAGGGGCGCCAGCGGCACTGGTGGCTACACCTTC.

The V and J genes are TRBV4-2 and TRBJ2-5, with 9 bases lining up with TRBD2. The germline CDR1 and CDR2 sequences are LGHNA and YNFKEQ. V lost 5 bases, J lost 2 bases, and 6 bases stayed unmatched. This CDR3 comprises 15 residues. The CDR3 DNA reads TGTGCCAGCAGCACCCGACTAGCGGAGCAAGAGACCCAGTACTTC. Its translation is CASSTRLAEQETQYF.

The chain uses TRBV2 and TRBJ1-2, with D perhaps matching TRBD1 (5 bases). The CDR3 sequence is 15 residues long. Looked up from germline, CDR1 is SNHLY and CDR2 is FYNNEI. Trimming cost V 3 bases and J 0 bases, with 11 bases left between them. Written as DNA, the CDR3 is TGTGCCAGCAGTGACGGGCCGGGGGCTAACTATGGCTACACCTTC. Its translation is CASSDGPGANYGYTF.

This clone was detected once. J is TRBJ2-7 and V is TRBV19; possible D gene TRBD2, 5 bases. V was cut by 8 bases and J by 3 bases, with 14 bases left in between. Germline CDR1 and CDR2: LNHDA and SQIVND (reference sequence). The CDR3 totals 13 residues. This CDR3 is CASRSEGDYEQYF. CDR3 nucleotides: TGTGCCAGTCGGTCCGAGGGAGACTACGAGCAGTACTTC.

The chain uses TRBV12-3 or TRBV12-4 and TRBJ1-2; 9 nucleotides agree with TRBD1. Trimming removed 6 bases from V and 2 bases from J; junction bases left unmatched: 1. The CDR3 has 13 residues. This CDR3 is CASSTGGNYGYTF. CDR3 nucleotides: TGTGCCAGCAGCACAGGGGGCAACTATGGCTACACCTTC.

The CDR3 coding sequence is TGCGCCAGCAGCCTAGCGGGAGCCCCATACGAGCAGTACTTC. It specifies CASSLAGAPYEQYF. The V call is TRBV5-1, the J call TRBJ2-7; 10 bases agree with TRBD2. CDR3 length: 14 residues. After removal of 4 bases from V and 4 bases from J, the junction contained 5 bases not matched to a gene. Germline V gene lookup returns CDR1 SGHRS and CDR2 YFSETQ.

V gene TRBV30 combines with J gene TRBJ1-1, with TRBD1 matching over 9 bases. CDR3 length: 17 residues. Germline lookup yields CDR1 GTSNPN and CDR2 SVGIG (reference sequence). After removal of 0 bases from V and 1 base from J, the junction contained 9 bases not matched to a gene. In DNA form, the CDR3 reads TGTGCCTGGAGTGTACTTAGTTTGGGACAGGGGAACACTGAAGCTTTCTTT. Translated: CAWSVLSLGQGNTEAFF.

The chain is built from TRBV28 and TRBJ2-7; possible D gene TRBD1, 6 bases. Between the trimmed V and J ends, which lost 5 bases and 4 bases, there was a span of 18 bases. Per the germline V gene, CDR1 is MDHEN and CDR2 is SYDVKM. This CDR3 is 15 amino acids long. The CDR3 sequence: CASSGRDKMVYEQYF. In DNA, the CDR3 is TGTGCCAGCAGTGGACGGGACAAGATGGTTTACGAGCAGTACTTC.

The chain uses TRBV3-1 (or the pseudogene TRBV3-2) and TRBJ1-1; D remains ambiguous. The CDR3 contains 14 residues. From germline, CDR1 is LGHDT and CDR2 YNNKEL (reference sequence). V lost 2 bases to trimming and J lost 1 base, with 8 bases between them. The CDR3 nucleotides read TGTGCCAGCAGCCAAAGACTGACGAACACTGAAGCTTTCTTT. It codes for CASSQRLTNTEAFF.

The chain employs TRBV18 and TRBJ1-3; the D gene is possibly TRBD1 (5 bases). This CDR3 has 16 residues. Looked up from germline, CDR1 is KGHSH and CDR2 is LQKENI. The ends were cut back, 9 bases at V and 2 bases at J, with 20 bases in the middle. This CDR3 reads CASLTSNRGTGNTIYF. CDR3 coding DNA: TGTGCCAGTCTCACCTCGAATAGGGGAACTGGAAACACCATATATTTT.

The chain links TRBV15 to TRBJ2-7; D might be TRBD2 (5 bases). Trimming shortened V by 5 bases and J by 9 bases, and 20 bases separated the two germline ends. The CDR3 extends over 14 amino acids. CDR1 and CDR2 from the germline V gene are LNHNV and YYDKDF (reference sequence). The CDR3, as DNA: TGTGCCACCAGCCGACCCGAGGGCAGGCCCAGGCAGTACTTC. It encodes CATSRPEGRPRQYF.

The chain carries TRBV7-9 and TRBJ1-1, with D perhaps matching TRBD1 (6 bases). The CDR3 contains 15 residues. Trimming took 2 bases from V and 4 from J, leaving 14 bases between them. Germline lookup yields CDR1 SEHNR and CDR2 FQNEAQ (reference sequence). In DNA, the CDR3 is TGTGCCAGCAGCTTAACAGGGAGGGGAGGCACTGAAGCTTTCTTT. It translates to CASSLTGRGGTEAFF.

This clone was seen only once. The chain joins TRBV7-2 to TRBJ1-2, with D perhaps TRBD1 (5 bases). The CDR3 sequence is 14 residues long. CDR1 is SGHTA and CDR2 is FQGNSA in the germline V gene. V dropped 5 bases and J dropped 3 bases, with 13 bases sitting between them. The CDR3 DNA sequence: TGTGCCAGCAGCCCGCGCGGGGGTTACTATGGCTACACCTTC. Translation gives CASSPRGGYYGYTF.

In the case of this clone: At one boundary the junction diverges from the germline segment, which might be a read error. CDR3 sequence (DNA): TGTGCCAGCAGAGAAACCCCGGGACTAGCGAGGGGTTTT. Translation gives CASRETPGLARGF. The V and J genes are TRBV12-3 or TRBV12-4 and TRBJ2-3, with 10 bases matching TRBD2. The CDR3 has 13 amino acids.

The V and J genes are TRBV30 and TRBJ2-1; 11 bases fit TRBD2. The CDR3 is 16 residues long. Trimming took 4 bases from V and 4 from J; bases not matched to a gene: 9. The V gene's germline CDR1 is GTSNPN and CDR2 SVGIG (reference sequence). CDR3 bases: TGTGCCTGGACCCTAGGGACTAGCGGACTTTACAATGAGCAGTTCTTC. Translating it yields CAWTLGTSGLYNEQFF. Full variable domain (rest looked up from reference TRBV30 and TRBJ2-1): SQTIHQWPATLVQPVGSPLSLECTVEGTSNPNLYWYRQAAGRGLQLLFYSVGIGQISSEVPQNLSASRPQDRQFILSSKKLLLSDSGFYLCAWTLGTSGLYNEQFFGPGTRLTVL.

The V call is TRBV2, the J call TRBJ2-2; weak D call: TRBD2 (5 bases). This CDR3 has 15 amino acids. Germline V gene sequence: CDR1 SNHLY, CDR2 FYNNEI. V lost 7 bases and J lost 4, with 16 bases in between. The CDR3 nucleotides are TGTGCCAGCAAGTCGGAGGAATTTCTCACCGGGGAGCTGTTTTTT. It specifies CASKSEEFLTGELFF.

The chain employs TRBV4-1 and TRBJ2-4; D possibly corresponds to TRBD2 (5 bases). Germline V gene sequence: CDR1 MGHRA, CDR2 YSYEKL. The CDR3 is 17 amino acids. Trimming pared 0 bases from V and 7 bases from J, leaving 19 bases between. The CDR3 coding sequence is TGCGCCAGCAGCCAAGATTTGGTGGCCCAAAGGAGGAACATTCAGTACTTC. It encodes CASSQDLVAQRRNIQYF.

The chain recombines TRBV7-2 with TRBJ1-3, with D possibly TRBD1 on 6 matching bases. V was shortened by 5 bases and J by 5 bases, with 19 bases between the two germline ends. Looked up from germline, CDR1 is SGHTA and CDR2 is FQGNSA. The CDR3 totals 16 residues. The CDR3 loop is CASSPRGTGPRNTIYF. The CDR3 region has the DNA TGTGCCAGCAGCCCTAGAGGAACAGGGCCGCGAAACACCATATATTTT.

The sample holds one count of this clone. The gene calls are TRBV6-6 and TRBJ1-1; 8 bases align to TRBD1. This CDR3 comprises 15 residues. CDR1 is MNHNY, CDR2 SVGAGI, per germline (reference sequence). Unmatched junction bases numbered 13, after V lost 6 bases and J lost 7 bases. The CDR3, as DNA: TGTGCCAGCAGCCCCGGGACAGGTCAATTAGTTGAAGCTTTCTTT. As protein: CASSPGTGQLVEAFF.

The chain links TRBV11-2 to TRBJ2-7; TRBD1 agrees at 7 bases. CDR1 SGHAT and CDR2 FQNNGV come from the germline V gene. Losses at the gene ends were 6 bases for V and 2 bases for J; bases not matched to a gene: 4. The CDR3 covers 13 residues. The chain's CDR3 is CASRRDSTYEQYF. CDR3 coding DNA: TGTGCCAGCAGAAGGGACAGTACCTACGAGCAGTACTTC.

This clone was recorded at least ten times. The V and J genes are TRBV5-6 and TRBJ2-2; the D gene is possibly TRBD2 (5 bases). Per the germline V gene, CDR1 is SGHDT and CDR2 is YYEEEE. CDR3 length: 15 amino acids. The V end lost 1 base, the J end lost 3 bases, and 10 bases lay between the germline ends. The CDR3 sequence: CASSLTSGYTGELFF. CDR3 DNA: TGTGCCAGCAGCTTGACGTCGGGGTACACCGGGGAGCTGTTTTTT.

The J gene is TRBJ2-3, the V gene TRBV18; D unclear. The V gene lost 6 bases and the J gene lost 2 bases, with 6 bases spanning the gap. CDR1 and CDR2 (germline): KGHSH, LQKENI. This CDR3 is built from 12 residues. CDR3 in DNA: TGTGCCAGCTCGTACAACACAGATACGCAGTATTTT. Translation: CASSYNTDTQYF.

The rearrangement uses TRBV7-6 and TRBJ2-1; the D gene is possibly TRBD2 (6 bases). V was cut by 0 bases and J by 0 bases, with 9 bases left in between. Germline-derived CDR1 and CDR2 are SGHVS and FNYEAQ. The CDR3 is 16 residues long. The CDR3 bases are TGTGCCAGCAGCTTAGCTGAGACTAGCTCCTACAATGAGCAGTTCTTC. Its protein product is CASSLAETSSYNEQFF.

The V call is TRBV24-1, the J call TRBJ2-7, with TRBD1 identical over 7 bases. The CDR3 runs 16 residues. CDR1 is KGHDR, CDR2 SFDVKD, per germline. V shed 0 bases, J shed 3 bases, and the junction held 7 bases outside the gene matches. The CDR3, as DNA: TGTGCCACCAGTGATTTGCAAAGGGGGCCCTTCTACGAGCAGTACTTC. Its protein product is CATSDLQRGPFYEQYF.